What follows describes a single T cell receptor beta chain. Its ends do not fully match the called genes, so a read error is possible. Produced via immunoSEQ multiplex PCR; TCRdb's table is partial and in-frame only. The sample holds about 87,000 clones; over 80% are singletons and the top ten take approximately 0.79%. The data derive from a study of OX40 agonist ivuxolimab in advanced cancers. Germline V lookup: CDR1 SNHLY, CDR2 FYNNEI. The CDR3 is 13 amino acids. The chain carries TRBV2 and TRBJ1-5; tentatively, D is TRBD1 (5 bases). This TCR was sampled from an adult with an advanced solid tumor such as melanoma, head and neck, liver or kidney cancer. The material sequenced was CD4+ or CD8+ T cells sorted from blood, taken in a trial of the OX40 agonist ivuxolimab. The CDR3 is CASSGGSSQPQHF. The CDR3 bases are TGTGCCAGCAGTGGGGGGAGCAGTCAGCCCCAGCATTTT.